This T cell receptor (beta chain) appears in the sequencing data of a study of blood T cells in healthy people across ages. Findings and caveats of the study: Underestimates were what the diversity estimates from one million T cells were considered to be.

Points on this clonotype: Its antigen remains unidentified.

Combining a sample-barcoded 5' primer with a J-beta primer mix, a second PCR ran for 7 to 11 cycles. A 12-random-nucleotide template-switch adaptor tagged each cDNA molecule. TCRdb used MiXCR to reprocess the 5' RACE reads, holding one entry per CDR3 protein. Among over a million distinct CDR3 sequences listed, under 30% were seen once. From germline, CDR1 is SGHDN and CDR2 FVKESK. This CDR3 comprises 19 residues. V was pared by 0 bases and J by 3 bases, with 24 bases between. The data were also submitted as part of a second study, on T cells of mothers and their children.

The receptor was isolated from a girl aged 2-15 years in good health. This chain connects TRBV14 to TRBJ2-7, with D tentatively TRBD1 (5 bases). Material for sequencing was blood. The CDR3 bases are TGTGCCAGCAGCCAAGAAAGAGCCTCGGTCACGCTCAGGGACTACGAGCAGTACTTC. Its protein is CASSQERASVTLRDYEQYF. The whole variable domain, filled in from reference TRBV14 and TRBJ2-7, reads EAGVTQFPSHSVIEKGQTVTLRCDPISGHDNLYWYRRVMGKEIKFLLHFVKESKQDESGMPNNRFLAERTGGTYSTLKVQPAELEDSGVYFCASSQERASVTLRDYEQYFGPGTRLTVT.